The 2 T cell receptor beta chains below all came from one sample that was sequenced in a study of T cells after yellow fever vaccination. One entry per CDR3 protein results from TCRdb running MiXCR on the 5' RACE reads. The table includes approximately 250,000 distinct CDR3 sequences, about 3.9% detected once. The specimen comprised PBMCs, sampled 15 days after the yellow fever booster vaccination. The source of these receptors is a man aged 18 to 30 who received the YFV17D yellow fever vaccine.

This clonotype has a count of ten or more. The rearrangement links TRBV5-1 to TRBJ2-5; TRBD2 matches 9 bases. CDR3 length: 16 residues. V shed 0 bases and J 1 base; nucleotides not matched to a gene: 4. Germline assignment: CDR1 SGHRS and CDR2 YFSETQ. The chain's CDR3 is CASSLDGGGVQETQYF. CDR3 coding DNA: TGCGCCAGCAGCTTGGATGGCGGGGGGGTCCAAGAGACCCAGTACTTC.

This clonotype showed up many times. The CDR3 DNA reads TGTGCCACCAGTGATAGACAGGGGACGTACAATGAGCAGTTCTTC. This encodes CATSDRQGTYNEQFF. The J gene is TRBJ2-1, the V gene TRBV24-1, with 8 bases matching TRBD1. This CDR3 has 15 amino acids. Germline lookup yields CDR1 KGHDR and CDR2 SFDVKD. V was pared by 3 bases and J by 4 bases, with 4 bases of the junction left unmatched.